Presented here are 14 T cell receptor beta chains from one specimen sequenced in a study of radiation and T cells in renal cell carcinoma. Repertoires were generated with immunoSEQ multiplex PCR, while TCRdb's copy carries only in-frame clones and drops some. The data contain 60,000 to 65,000 clones, just over 75% of them singletons. This sample's time point: blood 2 weeks post-SBRT. Treatment denoted: 15 Gy SBRT to primary tumor, nephrectomy 4 weeks later. The sample consisted of blood, taken from a patient whose treatment included radiotherapy and nephrectomy. The receptors derive from a man in his 60s with renal cell carcinoma.

J is TRBJ2-6 and V is TRBV9, with a possible D match to TRBD1 (5 bases). V shed 1 base and J shed 0 bases, with 14 bases lying between them. CDR3 length equals 18 residues. From germline, CDR1 is SGDLS and CDR2 YYNGEE. CDR3 loop: CASSVYLTASSGANVLTF. CDR3 nucleotide sequence: TGTGCCAGCAGCGTATATTTGACAGCGAGCTCTGGGGCCAACGTCCTGACTTTC.

The chain joins TRBV27 to TRBJ1-5; TRBD1 is a possible D gene (6 bases). CDR3 length equals 13 residues. Per the germline V gene, CDR1 is MNHEY and CDR2 is SMNVEV (reference sequence). Trimming took 4 bases from V and 2 from J, leaving 6 bases between them. The CDR3 loop is CASSWTGNQPQHF. The CDR3 DNA reads TGTGCCAGCAGTTGGACAGGCAATCAGCCCCAGCATTTT.

This clone was counted between two and nine times. The chain uses TRBV30 and TRBJ1-1; a possible D gene is TRBD1 (6 bases). V lost 0 bases to trimming and J lost 3 bases, with 11 bases between them. The germline V gene encodes CDR1 GTSNPN and CDR2 SVGIG (reference sequence). This CDR3 region has 14 residues. DNA of the CDR3: TGTGCCTGGAGTGTATCCAGGGGAGACACTGAAGCTTTCTTT. Translation: CAWSVSRGDTEAFF.

The genes are TRBV7-8 and TRBJ1-1; the D gene is possibly TRBD1 (5 bases). From germline, CDR1 is SGHVS and CDR2 FQNEAQ. The CDR3 runs 12 residues. V lost 2 bases and J lost 11, with 12 bases in between. CDR3 in DNA: TGTGCCAGCAGCTTAAACCTTCGGGGGGCTTTCTTT. This encodes CASSLNLRGAFF.

The rearrangement joins TRBV19 to TRBJ1-1; D may be TRBD1 (6 bases). Germline lookup yields CDR1 LNHDA and CDR2 SQIVND (reference sequence). The length of the CDR3 is 14 residues. Deletions cut 4 bases from V and 5 bases from J, with 14 bases between. The CDR3 sequence: CASSTIGGGTEAFF. CDR3 nucleotide sequence: TGTGCCAGTAGTACGATAGGGGGTGGAACTGAAGCTTTCTTT.

This clone is a singleton in its sample. V usage is TRBV10-2 and J usage is TRBJ2-2; 8 bases align to TRBD2. The germline V gene has CDR1 WSHSY and CDR2 SAAADI. With V trimmed by 6 bases and J by 1 base, 7 bases remained unmatched. CDR3 size: 16 residues. DNA for the CDR3: TGCGCCAGCAGGGCGCCCGGGGGGGGGAACACCGGGGAGCTGTTTTTT. Translating it yields CASRAPGGGNTGELFF.

This clone turned up a few times. The chain recombines TRBV19 with TRBJ1-2; D is perhaps TRBD1 (6 bases). The germline V gene has CDR1 LNHDA and CDR2 SQIVND (reference sequence). The V gene lost 6 bases and the J gene lost 8 bases, with 19 bases spanning the gap. The CDR3 length is 14 residues. As DNA, the CDR3 is TGTGCCAGTAGCATCGACAGGACCCCGCAAGGCTACACCTTC. This translates into CASSIDRTPQGYTF.

The chain carries TRBV7-8 and TRBJ2-1; the match to TRBD1 covers 7 bases. This CDR3 has 18 amino acids. Trimming removed 8 bases from V and 7 bases from J; junction bases left unmatched: 23. Germline assignment: CDR1 SGHVS and CDR2 FQNEAQ. The CDR3 DNA sequence: TGTGCCAGCTTTAGTCAGGGGGTCCGTAGTTGGGGGCCAAATGAGCAGTTCTTC. Its translation is CASFSQGVRSWGPNEQFF.

This chain connects TRBV9 to TRBJ1-1; perhaps TRBD1 as D (6 bases). Germline lookup yields CDR1 SGDLS and CDR2 YYNGEE. Trimming pared 6 bases from V and 2 bases from J, leaving 14 bases between. This CDR3 has 14 amino acids. CDR3 region: CASNQGHFNTEAFF. DNA for the CDR3: TGTGCCAGCAACCAGGGACACTTTAACACTGAAGCTTTCTTT. Using reference TRBV9 and TRBJ1-1 for the parts outside the CDR3, the full variable domain is DSGVTQTPKHLITATGQRVTLRCSPRSGDLSVYWYQQSLDQGLQFLIQYYNGEERAKGNILERFSAQQFPDLHSELNLSSLELGDSALYFCASNQGHFNTEAFFGQGTRLTVV.

The chain combines TRBV9 with TRBJ1-3; weak D call: TRBD1 (6 bases). Germline V gives CDR1 SGDLS, CDR2 YYNGEE. Trimming pared 2 bases from V and 4 bases from J, leaving 19 bases between. The CDR3 has 17 residues. CDR3 bases: TGTGCCAGCAGCGTCCGCGGGGGGGGGCGGACAGGAAACACCATATATTTT. Amino acid sequence: CASSVRGGGRTGNTIYF.

Only one count was recorded for this clone. The chain recombines TRBV10-3 with TRBJ2-5, with TRBD1 identical over 9 bases. The V and J ends lost 7 bases and 5 bases, in that order; junction bases with no gene match: 14. The CDR3 covers 16 residues. Looked up from germline, CDR1 is ENHRY and CDR2 is SYGVKD. The DNA of the CDR3 is TGTGCCATCACACCGGGACAGGGTGGGTTGAGCGAGACCCAGTACTTC. Translating it yields CAITPGQGGLSETQYF.

Note on this clone: A much larger clone differs by one base, so this may be a read error. For the CDR3, the DNA is TGCGCCAGCAGCCAAGGAACTCATGACTACACCTTC. This gives the protein CASSQGTHDYTF. The chain uses TRBV4-1 and TRBJ1-2; D is unresolved. There are 12 residues in the CDR3. In germline, CDR1 is MGHRA, CDR2 YSYEKL. V shed 1 base and J shed 10 bases, with 10 bases lying between them.

This chain joins TRBV4-1 and TRBJ2-3; 9 bases fit TRBD1. Germline V gene sequence: CDR1 MGHRA, CDR2 YSYEKL. CDR3 size: 17 residues. Trimming cost V 0 bases and J 3 bases; bases outside gene matches: 7. The CDR3 region has the DNA TGCGCCAGCAGCCAAGATTCGCCGGGACAGGGAACAGATACGCAGTATTTT. Amino acids: CASSQDSPGQGTDTQYF.

This clone has only one observation. This chain joins TRBV5-1 and TRBJ1-2, with a possible D match to TRBD1 (5 bases). Trimming took 0 bases from V and 4 from J, leaving 10 bases between them. This CDR3 region has 14 residues. CDR1 SGHRS and CDR2 YFSETQ come from the germline V gene. CDR3 sequence: CASSLVPGSYGYTF. For the CDR3, the DNA is TGCGCCAGCAGCTTGGTCCCAGGGAGCTATGGCTACACCTTC.